This T cell receptor beta chain emerged from a study of blood T cell repertoires in COVID-19. Study details: The cDNA or gDNA used as material had been derived from T cells, B-cell-depleted T cells, or PBMCs.

As handled by the study authors: How many nucleated cells were present was estimated from reference gene primer amplification. Profiling relied on immunoSEQ multiplex PCR, and the TCRdb table lists in-frame clones only, not all of them. The V and J calls and clone size come from that table; D and trimming were worked out from the DNA. Of about 77,000 clones listed, about 92% are singletons. The germline gives CDR1 SQVTM, CDR2 ANQGSEA. Losses at the gene ends were 4 bases for V and 1 base for J; bases not matched to a gene: 4. The CDR3 totals 15 residues. The J gene is TRBJ2-4, the V gene TRBV29-1; 10 positions agree with TRBD1. Material for sequencing was peripheral blood. This receptor was taken from a woman over 75 with active or convalescent COVID-19. The CDR3 is CSVVGTGDAKNIQYF. CDR3 in DNA: TGCAGCGTTGTAGGGACAGGGGATGCCAAAAACATTCAGTACTTC.